Below are 23 T cell receptor beta chains sequenced from a single sample in a study of CD8 T cells in Susac syndrome. The RNA input was roughly 0.5 to 1 ug, and it was reverse transcribed with random hexamers. A single record per CDR3 protein comes from TCRdb applying MiXCR to the immunoSEQ multiplex PCR reads. The table includes approximately 190,000 distinct CDR3 sequences, just under 95% detected once. The sequenced sample consisted of CD8+ T cells from PBMCs. The receptors shown here come from a human donor with Susac syndrome.

The CDR3: CASSYSGAFGDSPLHF. The CDR3 region has the DNA TGTGCCAGCAGTTACTCTGGGGCCTTCGGGGATTCACCCCTCCACTTT. The rearrangement uses TRBV6-5 and TRBJ1-6, with D possibly matching TRBD1 (5 bases). The germline gives CDR1 MNHEY, CDR2 SVGAGI. This CDR3 has 16 residues. Trimming pared 0 bases from V and 8 bases from J, leaving 14 bases between.

The V gene is TRBV7-9, the J gene TRBJ2-7; D call uncertain. The CDR3 has 15 amino acids. Germline lookup yields CDR1 SEHNR and CDR2 FQNEAQ (reference sequence). Trimming removed 1 base at V and 5 bases at J, with 15 bases between. The CDR3 bases are TGTGCCAGCAGCTTAGGAACCACGGGTGTCCACGAGCAGTACTTC. Translating gives CASSLGTTGVHEQYF.

The chain recombines TRBV7-9 with TRBJ1-3, with D uncertain. This CDR3 spans 16 amino acids. The germline gives CDR1 SEHNR, CDR2 FQNEAQ (reference sequence). V dropped 5 bases and J dropped 0 bases, with 14 bases sitting between them. For the CDR3, the DNA is TGTGCCAGCAGCCTTAACCAGCTCCCCTCTGGAAACACCATATATTTT. This sequence encodes CASSLNQLPSGNTIYF.

The V and J genes are TRBV2 and TRBJ1-5; no clear D gene. Trimming took off 3 bases at V and 0 bases at J, with 3 bases between the two ends. The CDR3 is made up of 13 amino acids. From germline, CDR1 is SNHLY and CDR2 FYNNEI. This CDR3 is CASSDDSNQPQHF. The CDR3 region has the DNA TGTGCCAGCAGTGATGATAGCAATCAGCCCCAGCATTTT.

J is TRBJ2-7 and V is TRBV20-1; D is unresolved. This CDR3 is 14 amino acids long. Trimming pared 2 bases from V and 0 bases from J, leaving 11 bases between. Germline lookup yields CDR1 DFQATT and CDR2 SNEGSKA (reference sequence). CDR3 sequence: CSARLMTASYEQYF. The CDR3 bases are TGCAGTGCTAGACTCATGACGGCCTCCTACGAGCAGTACTTC.

The V gene is TRBV9, the J gene TRBJ2-2, with a tentative D call TRBD1 (5 bases). V lost 0 bases and J 7 bases, leaving 10 bases between the germline ends. The CDR3 runs 14 residues. Germline CDR1 and CDR2: SGDLS and YYNGEE. Written as DNA, the CDR3 is TGTGCCAGCAGCGTAGGGGGCCGCCACGGGGAGCTGTTTTTT. Its protein is CASSVGGRHGELFF.

The V and J genes are TRBV20-1 and TRBJ2-1; D is uncertain. V was cut by 3 bases and J by 4 bases, with 4 bases left in between. The CDR3 covers 11 residues. The germline CDR1 and CDR2 sequences are DFQATT and SNEGSKA (reference sequence). The CDR3: CSASGYNEQFF. CDR3 in DNA: TGCAGTGCTAGCGGGTACAATGAGCAGTTCTTC.

The V gene is TRBV7-9, the J gene TRBJ2-1; D remains ambiguous. CDR3 length equals 11 residues. CDR1 is SEHNR, CDR2 FQNEAQ, per germline (reference sequence). The V gene lost 7 bases and the J gene lost 9 bases, with 10 bases spanning the gap. The CDR3 DNA sequence: TGTGCCAGCACCCTTTGGGGTGAGCAGTTCTTC. Protein: CASTLWGEQFF.

The chain carries TRBV20-1 and TRBJ1-1; 7 positions agree with TRBD1. The CDR3 loop spans 13 amino acids. Germline lookup yields CDR1 DFQATT and CDR2 SNEGSKA (reference sequence). With 6 bases clipped from V and 1 base from J, the junction kept 5 bases outside the gene matches. CDR3 DNA sequence: TGCAGTGCACCGACAGGGAGGAACACTGAAGCTTTCTTT. This translates into CSAPTGRNTEAFF.

CDR3 DNA: TGTGCCAGCAGTCCTAACTCCGGTGGGGCCAACGTCCTGACTTTC. Protein sequence: CASSPNSGGANVLTF. J is TRBJ2-6 and V is TRBV12-3 or TRBV12-4; no reliable D call. The ends were cut back, 5 bases at V and 3 bases at J, with 11 bases in the middle. The CDR3 length is 15 residues.

CDR3 bases: TGTGCCAGCAGCCAGCAGAGCTCCTACAATGAGCAGTTCTTC. Translating gives CASSQQSSYNEQFF. The rearrangement joins TRBV14 to TRBJ2-1; D is uncertain. CDR1 and CDR2 (germline): SGHDN, FVKESK. The CDR3 spans 14 residues. V shed 3 bases and J shed 0 bases, with 6 bases lying between them.

This chain links TRBV7-6 with TRBJ1-5, with TRBD1 matching over 8 bases. CDR3 length equals 15 residues. V gave up 4 bases and J gave up 0 bases; unmatched junction bases: 2. Germline-derived CDR1 and CDR2 are SGHVS and FNYEAQ. This chain's CDR3 is CASSSGQGSNQPQHF. As DNA, the CDR3 is TGTGCCAGCAGCTCCGGACAGGGTAGCAATCAGCCCCAGCATTTT.

The chain joins TRBV29-1 to TRBJ2-3; D possibly corresponds to TRBD1 (6 bases). The CDR3 extends over 14 amino acids. The germline gives CDR1 SQVTM, CDR2 ANQGSEA. Trimming left V 3 bases short and J 2 bases short, with 12 bases between. The CDR3 is CSVDFQGSTDTQYF. CDR3 DNA sequence: TGCAGCGTTGATTTTCAGGGGTCCACAGATACGCAGTATTTT.

The V call is TRBV6-5, the J call TRBJ1-2; D is possibly TRBD1 (5 bases). Germline V gene lookup returns CDR1 MNHEY and CDR2 SVGAGI. This CDR3 is 15 amino acids long. V was cut by 5 bases and J by 4 bases, with 17 bases left in between. CDR3 in DNA: TGTGCCAGCAGTCTTTCCCCGACAGACTTCTATGGCTACACCTTC. Protein: CASSLSPTDFYGYTF.

This clonotype was seen a single time. The chain employs TRBV20-1 and TRBJ2-3, with 10 bases fitting TRBD2. The CDR3 is 16 amino acids. Germline assignment: CDR1 DFQATT and CDR2 SNEGSKA (reference sequence). Trimming took 6 bases from V and 0 from J; bases not matched to a gene: 9. The chain's CDR3 is CSARYHSGGSTDTQYF. Written as DNA, the CDR3 is TGCAGTGCCAGATACCATAGCGGGGGGAGCACAGATACGCAGTATTTT.

This clonotype was counted a few times. The chain recombines TRBV2 with TRBJ2-7, with a weak D call TRBD2 (6 bases). This CDR3 has 12 amino acids. Germline V gene sequence: CDR1 SNHLY, CDR2 FYNNEI. V was trimmed by 5 bases and J by 4 bases, leaving 9 bases between them. As DNA, the CDR3 is TGTGCCAGCAGTTCCGGGACTTACGAGCAGTACTTC. It translates to CASSSGTYEQYF. The full variable domain, in which reference TRBV2 and TRBJ2-7 provide the parts outside the CDR3, is EPEVTQTPSHQVTQMGQEVILRCVPISNHLYFYWYRQILGQKVEFLVSFYNNEISEKSEIFDDQFSVERPDGSNFTLKIRSTKLEDSAMYFCASSSGTYEQYFGPGTRLTVT.

The chain couples TRBV9 to TRBJ2-2; unclear D gene. The CDR3 is 14 amino acids. The V and J ends lost 4 bases and 2 bases respectively, with 9 bases between them. Germline V gene lookup returns CDR1 SGDLS and CDR2 YYNGEE. In nucleotides, the CDR3 is TGTGCCAGCAGCCCCGCGACTAACACCGGGGAGCTGTTTTTT. Translating it yields CASSPATNTGELFF.

The rearrangement joins TRBV7-9 to TRBJ2-1; no firm D call. CDR1 and CDR2 (germline): SEHNR, FQNEAQ (reference sequence). V lost 3 bases to trimming and J lost 3 bases, with 9 bases between them. The CDR3 is 14 residues long. This CDR3 reads CASSLDRDYNEQFF. In DNA, the CDR3 is TGTGCCAGCAGCTTGGACCGAGACTACAATGAGCAGTTCTTC.

The rearrangement joins TRBV12-3 or TRBV12-4 to TRBJ2-7; 10 nucleotides match TRBD2. CDR3 length equals 15 residues. The ends lost 5 bases at V and 4 bases at J; junction bases unmatched: 8. CDR3 protein: CASSPTLAGVYEQYF. The DNA of the CDR3 is TGTGCCAGCAGTCCTACCCTAGCGGGAGTTTACGAGCAGTACTTC.

The chain joins TRBV24-1 to TRBJ2-3, with 7 positions matching TRBD1. This CDR3 contains 18 residues. In germline, CDR1 is KGHDR, CDR2 SFDVKD. V lost 4 bases and J lost 4; bases outside the gene matches: 16. The CDR3 sequence: CATSETGTVVSGADTQYF. The CDR3 DNA sequence: TGTGCCACCAGTGAGACCGGGACAGTAGTCAGTGGCGCAGATACGCAGTATTTT.

The chain couples TRBV13 to TRBJ2-7; TRBD2 agrees at 9 bases. After removal of 5 bases from V and 1 base from J, the junction contained 6 bases not matched to a gene. Germline V CDR1 and CDR2: PRHDT, FYEKMQ (reference sequence). The CDR3 extends over 15 amino acids. CDR3 residues: CASSMGLALSYEQYF. The CDR3 region has the DNA TGTGCCAGCAGCATGGGACTAGCCCTGTCCTACGAGCAGTACTTC.

This clonotype was recorded once. The V and J genes are TRBV5-1 and TRBJ1-5; 7 bases are shared with TRBD1. Germline-derived CDR1 and CDR2 are SGHRS and YFSETQ. The CDR3 totals 16 residues. V was pared by 1 base and J by 1 base, with 5 bases of the junction left unmatched. For the CDR3, the DNA is TGCGCCAGCAGCTTGAATTCAGGGGGGAGCAATCAGCCCCAGCATTTT. Encoded protein: CASSLNSGGSNQPQHF.

The chain uses TRBV5-1 and TRBJ2-7; D possibly corresponds to TRBD1 (6 bases). Germline CDR1 and CDR2: SGHRS and YFSETQ. Trimming shortened V by 4 bases and J by 1 base, and 9 bases separated the two germline ends. The CDR3 runs 13 residues. This CDR3 reads CASSQGPSYEQYF. In DNA form, the CDR3 reads TGCGCCAGCAGCCAGGGGCCATCCTACGAGCAGTACTTC.